What follows is one T cell receptor (beta chain) and its context. The antigen is not known. This specimen comes from a study of cytomegalovirus exposure and HLA in healthy donors. The study's findings and limits: For most subjects, TCR beta sequences were reported to predict HLA-A and HLA-B alleles with accuracy.

Looked up from germline, CDR1 is LNHDA and CDR2 is SQIVND (reference sequence). The CDR3 totals 14 residues. The V gene lost 0 bases and the J gene lost 1 base, with 7 bases spanning the gap. PCR was performed using 60 Vbeta and 13 Jbeta primers. Clones were sequenced by immunoSEQ multiplex PCR, and TCRdb holds only the in-frame ones, with some missing. Recorded for this sample: 150,000 or so clones. Input material: PBMCs. The sequence derives from a woman aged 40 to 55 in good health and CMV-seropositive. The rearrangement joins TRBV19 to TRBJ2-7; no clear D. In DNA, the CDR3 is TGTGCCAGTAGTATAGAGAGTCATTCCTACGAGCAGTACTTC. It is translated as CASSIESHSYEQYF.